This TCR beta chain was found in a study of blood T cell repertoires in COVID-19. Across the whole study: Whether acute or convalescent, the COVID-19 samples came from the United States, Italy and Spain. PBMCs, B-cell-depleted T cells, or T cells provided the cDNA or gDNA that made up the material.

This CDR3 comprises 14 residues. With 2 bases removed from V and 2 bases from J, the gap between germline ends came to 6 bases. From germline, CDR1 is MNHNS and CDR2 SASEGT. Authors' analysis steps: For nucleated cells, counts were estimated from reference gene primer amplification. The assay was immunoSEQ multiplex PCR, and TCRdb's table has in-frame clones only and misses some. V, J and clone size reflect that table, while D and trimming were determined from the DNA. Of about 340,000 clones listed, around four fifths are singletons. This clone has more than one count but fewer than ten. The receptor was derived from a man aged 25 to 40 with active or convalescent COVID-19. Sequenced: peripheral blood. The chain employs TRBV6-1 and TRBJ2-2; D gene ambiguous. The CDR3 loop reads CASSEQANTGELFF. In DNA, the CDR3 is TGTGCCAGCAGTGAACAGGCCAACACCGGGGAGCTGTTTTTT.